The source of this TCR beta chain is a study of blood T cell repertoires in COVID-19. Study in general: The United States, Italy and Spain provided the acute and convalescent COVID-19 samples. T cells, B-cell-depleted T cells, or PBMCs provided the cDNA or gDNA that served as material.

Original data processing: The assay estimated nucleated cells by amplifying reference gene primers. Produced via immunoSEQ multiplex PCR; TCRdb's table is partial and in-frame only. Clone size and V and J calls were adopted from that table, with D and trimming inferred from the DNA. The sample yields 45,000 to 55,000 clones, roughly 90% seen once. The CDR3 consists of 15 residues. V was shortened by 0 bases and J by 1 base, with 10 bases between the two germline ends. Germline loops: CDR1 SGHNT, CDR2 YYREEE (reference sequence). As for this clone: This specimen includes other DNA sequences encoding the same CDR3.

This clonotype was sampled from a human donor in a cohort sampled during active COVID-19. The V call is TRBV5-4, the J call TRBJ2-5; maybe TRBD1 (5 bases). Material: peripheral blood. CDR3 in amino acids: CASSLDPDSQETQYF. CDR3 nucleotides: TGTGCCAGCAGCTTGGACCCCGACAGCCAAGAGACCCAGTACTTC. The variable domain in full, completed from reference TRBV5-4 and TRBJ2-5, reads ETGVTQSPTHLIKTRGQQVTLRCSSQSGHNTVSWYQQALGQGPQFIFQYYREEENGRGNFPPRFSGLQFPNYSSELNVNALELDDSALYLCASSLDPDSQETQYFGPGTRLLVL.